The 30 T cell receptor beta chains listed next were all sequenced from one sample in a study of OX40 agonist ivuxolimab in advanced cancers. Sequencing was performed with immunoSEQ multiplex PCR; in TCRdb, only in-frame clones are kept and a portion is missing. The sample lists approximately 40,000 clones; around 89% were seen once. The specimen was CD4+ or CD8+ T cells sorted from blood, collected in a trial of the OX40 agonist ivuxolimab. The receptor source for this set is an adult with an advanced solid tumor such as melanoma, head and neck, liver or kidney cancer.

This clone has just one count. The chain carries TRBV7-8 and TRBJ2-7; D gene unclear. Trimming left V 5 bases short and J 6 bases short, with 11 bases between. There are 12 residues in the CDR3. The germline CDR1 and CDR2 sequences are SGHVS and FQNEAQ. CDR3 sequence (DNA): TGTGCCAGCAGCCCCCAGTATCGCGAGCAGTACTTC. Protein: CASSPQYREQYF.

The V call is TRBV28, the J call TRBJ2-3; 7 bases are a match to TRBD2. This CDR3 region has 15 residues. J was trimmed by 1 base and V by 4 bases; bases with no gene match: 5. CDR1 is MDHEN, CDR2 SYDVKM, per germline. CDR3 protein: CASSSRGLGTDTQYF. For the CDR3, the DNA is TGTGCCAGCAGTTCCCGAGGACTAGGCACAGATACGCAGTATTTT.

The rearrangement links TRBV20-1 to TRBJ2-5; D gene ambiguous. CDR1 is DFQATT and CDR2 is SNEGSKA in the germline V gene (reference sequence). V was pared by 0 bases and J by 5 bases, with 1 base between. This CDR3 is 10 amino acids long. Here the CDR3 DNA reads TGCAGTGCTAGAGAGGAGACCCAGTACTTC. Translation: CSAREETQYF.

The gene calls are TRBV6-5 and TRBJ1-2; D ambiguous. V was clipped by 0 bases and J by 4 bases, with 6 bases between them. The CDR3 runs to 13 residues. In germline, CDR1 is MNHEY, CDR2 SVGAGI. CDR3 region: CASSYSRSYGYTF. In DNA, the CDR3 is TGTGCCAGCAGTTACTCTCGGTCCTATGGCTACACCTTC.

The genes are TRBV4-2 and TRBJ2-1; D uncertain. The V gene lost 0 bases and the J gene lost 5 bases, with 17 bases spanning the gap. The CDR3 covers 17 residues. The germline V gene has CDR1 LGHNA and CDR2 YNFKEQ. DNA of the CDR3: TGTGCCAGCAGCCAAGATTTACCAAGTTGGGGAAACAATGAGCAGTTCTTC. Its protein product is CASSQDLPSWGNNEQFF.

The V gene is TRBV28, the J gene TRBJ2-3; the D is unclear. Germline V lookup: CDR1 MDHEN, CDR2 SYDVKM. CDR3 size: 12 residues. V was pared by 7 bases and J by 3 bases, with 8 bases between. The CDR3 DNA reads as TGTGCCAGCAATCAAGGAACAGATACGCAGTATTTT. Its translation is CASNQGTDTQYF.

As to this clone: One end of the junction is discordant with germline, which a read error may explain. The V call is TRBV11-2, the J call TRBJ2-7; D ambiguous. CDR1 SGHAT and CDR2 FQNNGV come from the germline V gene. The CDR3 is 10 residues long. CDR3 amino acids: CASSSSEQYF. The CDR3 coding sequence is TGTGCCAGCAGCTCCTCCGAGCAGTACTTC.

The genes are TRBV19 and TRBJ2-2; D gene uncertain. Per the germline V gene, CDR1 is LNHDA and CDR2 is SQIVND (reference sequence). The CDR3 spans 13 residues. V lost 0 bases and J lost 8, with 7 bases in between. CDR3 loop: CASSIDFMGELFF. The DNA for the CDR3 is TGTGCCAGTAGTATAGACTTCATGGGGGAGCTGTTTTTT.

The V and J genes are TRBV28 and TRBJ1-1; D unclear. From germline, CDR1 is MDHEN and CDR2 SYDVKM. The ends were cut back, 3 bases at V and 1 base at J, with 3 bases in the middle. This CDR3 is built from 12 residues. CDR3 coding DNA: TGTGCCAGCAGTTTTGAGAACACTGAAGCTTTCTTT. It translates to CASSFENTEAFF. The whole variable domain, remainder taken from reference TRBV28 and TRBJ1-1, is DVKVTQSSRYLVKRTGEKVFLECVQDMDHENMFWYRQDPGLGLRLIYFSYDVKMKEKGDIPEGYSVSREKKERFSLILESASTNQTSMYLCASSFENTEAFFGQGTRLTVV.

The rearrangement joins TRBV9 to TRBJ2-2, with TRBD1 identical over 7 bases. Germline trimming cut 4 bases from V and 0 bases from J; bases unmatched to any gene: 6. Germline V gene sequence: CDR1 SGDLS, CDR2 YYNGEE. The CDR3 extends over 16 amino acids. CDR3 DNA: TGTGCCAGCAGCCCGAGGACAGGATCGAACACCGGGGAGCTGTTTTTT. The encoded protein is CASSPRTGSNTGELFF.

The chain combines TRBV5-1 with TRBJ2-7; D unresolved. The V gene's germline CDR1 is SGHRS and CDR2 YFSETQ. The CDR3 has 11 amino acids. V was shortened by 6 bases and J by 6 bases, with 10 bases between the two germline ends. CDR3 amino acids: CASTGISEQYF. As DNA, the CDR3 is TGCGCCAGCACCGGCATAAGCGAGCAGTACTTC.

The chain has TRBV28 and TRBJ1-6; D is possibly TRBD1 (5 bases). The germline V and J ends were trimmed by 5 bases and 9 bases, with 20 bases remaining between them. Germline V gene data show CDR1 as MDHEN and CDR2 as SYDVKM. The length of the CDR3 is 16 residues. CDR3 region: CASSLAVGDPLSPLHF. The CDR3, as DNA: TGTGCCAGCAGTCTGGCCGTGGGGGACCCCCTTTCACCCCTCCACTTT.

The V and J genes are TRBV19 and TRBJ2-7, with 7 bases fitting TRBD1. The length of the CDR3 is 13 residues. Looked up from germline, CDR1 is LNHDA and CDR2 is SQIVND (reference sequence). The J segment lost 0 bases and the V segment lost 10 bases, leaving 6 bases of the junction unmatched. The DNA for the CDR3 is TGTGCCACCGCGGACAGGATCTCCTACGAGCAGTACTTC. Translating it yields CATADRISYEQYF.

This chain links TRBV10-2 with TRBJ2-7; tentatively, D is TRBD1 (7 bases). Trimming stripped 2 bases from V and 0 bases from J, with 14 bases between. CDR1 WSHSY and CDR2 SAAADI come from the germline V gene. The CDR3 contains 16 residues. The CDR3 coding sequence is TGCGCCAGCAGTGAGGCGGGACAGACTCCCTCCTACGAGCAGTACTTC. It translates to CASSEAGQTPSYEQYF.

This rearrangement joins TRBV5-4 to TRBJ2-7; D not resolved. This CDR3 spans 11 amino acids. Germline CDR1 SGHNT, CDR2 YYREEE (reference sequence). V lost 0 bases, J lost 7 bases, and 5 bases lay in between. The CDR3 DNA reads as TGTGCCAGCAGCTTGGTAGAGGAGCAGTACTTC. This sequence encodes CASSLVEEQYF.

This sequence joins TRBV9 and TRBJ2-7, with D perhaps TRBD1 (5 bases). The CDR3 is 13 residues long. V was trimmed by 2 bases and J by 6 bases, leaving 12 bases between them. Germline lookup yields CDR1 SGDLS and CDR2 YYNGEE. The CDR3 nucleotides are TGTGCCAGCAGCGTCGTAACAGGCTCCGAGCAGTACTTC. It yields the protein CASSVVTGSEQYF.

This clone was recorded once. The chain joins TRBV27 to TRBJ2-7; tentatively, D is TRBD1 (6 bases). Germline assignment: CDR1 MNHEY and CDR2 SMNVEV (reference sequence). The V end was cut by 6 bases, the J end by 0 bases, with 18 bases between. The length of the CDR3 is 16 residues. The CDR3 region has the DNA TGTGCCAGCAGGGGTACAGGGAGCCCCTACTCCTACGAGCAGTACTTC. Its translation: CASRGTGSPYSYEQYF.

The chain recombines TRBV19 with TRBJ2-1, with D perhaps TRBD1 (5 bases). V was trimmed by 7 bases and J by 5 bases, leaving 6 bases between them. The CDR3 consists of 11 residues. CDR1 is LNHDA and CDR2 is SQIVND in the germline V gene (reference sequence). The DNA of the CDR3 is TGTGCCAGTAAGGGGAACAATGAGCAGTTCTTC. Translation: CASKGNNEQFF. Full variable domain (outside the CDR3, taken from reference TRBV19 and TRBJ2-1): DGGITQSPKYLFRKEGQNVTLSCEQNLNHDAMYWYRQDPGQGLRLIYYSQIVNDFQKGDIAEGYSVSREKKESFPLTVTSAQKNPTAFYLCASKGNNEQFFGPGTRLTVL.

The V and J genes are TRBV6-1 and TRBJ2-2; D may correspond to TRBD1 or TRBD2 (5 bases each). CDR1 is MNHNS and CDR2 is SASEGT in the germline V gene. V lost 9 bases to trimming and J lost 2 bases, with 16 bases between them. The CDR3 runs 15 residues. The CDR3 here is CASGAGTDNTGELFF. The CDR3 nucleotides are TGTGCCAGTGGGGCCGGGACGGATAACACCGGGGAGCTGTTTTTT.

The CDR3 sequence: CASSFPSGISTGELFF. CDR3 DNA sequence: TGTGCCAGCAGTTTTCCTAGCGGGATAAGCACCGGGGAGCTGTTTTTT. The J gene is TRBJ2-2, the V gene TRBV27; 9 positions match TRBD2. V shed 3 bases and J 4 bases; nucleotides not matched to a gene: 6. Germline V gene lookup returns CDR1 MNHEY and CDR2 SMNVEV (reference sequence). This CDR3 is built from 16 residues.

This chain links TRBV28 with TRBJ1-1, with D unresolved. Germline-derived CDR1 and CDR2 are MDHEN and SYDVKM. V was trimmed by 2 bases and J by 1 base, leaving 14 bases between them. This CDR3 spans 16 amino acids. The CDR3 loop reads CASSLGVHTPNTEAFF. Here the CDR3 DNA reads TGTGCCAGCAGTTTAGGGGTACATACTCCGAACACTGAAGCTTTCTTT.

The chain couples TRBV13 to TRBJ2-6, with 7 bases fitting TRBD2. Germline CDR1 is PRHDT and CDR2 is FYEKMQ (reference sequence). The CDR3 totals 16 residues. V lost 1 base and J lost 2; bases outside the gene matches: 2. The CDR3 sequence: CASSLVLAAGANVLTF. CDR3 DNA sequence: TGTGCCAGCAGCTTAGTTCTAGCGGCTGGGGCCAACGTCCTGACTTTC.

This clone was observed a single time. Written as DNA, the CDR3 is TGTGCCAGCAGCATCGCGGGAGAGACCCAGTACTTC. Translated: CASSIAGETQYF. The rearrangement uses TRBV27 and TRBJ2-5; tentative D call: TRBD2 (5 bases). This CDR3 comprises 12 residues. Trimming removed 6 bases from V and 4 bases from J, with 9 bases in between. In germline, CDR1 is MNHEY, CDR2 SMNVEV (reference sequence).

This chain uses TRBV7-9 with TRBJ2-7, with D possibly TRBD1 on 6 matching bases. With 4 bases removed from V and 10 bases from J, the gap between germline ends came to 23 bases. The germline gives CDR1 SEHNR, CDR2 FQNEAQ (reference sequence). The CDR3 length is 15 residues. This CDR3 reads CASSSLEGTPRFQYF. CDR3 DNA: TGTGCCAGCAGCTCCCTTGAAGGGACACCGCGTTTTCAGTACTTC.

This clone has a single count. CDR3 DNA sequence: TGTGCCAGCAGTAACTTCCAGGGGATAGACACTGAAGCTTTCTTT. Its translation: CASSNFQGIDTEAFF. This chain links TRBV27 with TRBJ1-1, with D possibly TRBD1 on 6 matching bases. CDR3 length equals 15 residues. Trimming took off 5 bases at V and 3 bases at J, with 16 bases between the two ends. Germline lookup yields CDR1 MNHEY and CDR2 SMNVEV (reference sequence).

The chain has TRBV6-6 and TRBJ1-2; a weak D match, TRBD1 (5 bases). V shed 2 bases and J shed 4 bases, with 14 bases lying between them. This CDR3 has 15 amino acids. Germline V gene lookup returns CDR1 MNHNY and CDR2 SVGAGI (reference sequence). The CDR3 DNA follows: TGTGCCAGCAGTTACCCGACTACAGGAGTCTATGGCTACACCTTC. Translated, it gives CASSYPTTGVYGYTF.

CDR3 region: CASSPTPSQYYTEAFF. Written as DNA, the CDR3 is TGTGCCAGCAGCCCGACCCCAAGTCAGTATTACACTGAAGCTTTCTTT. The V gene is TRBV9, the J gene TRBJ1-1; D ambiguous. The germline CDR1 and CDR2 sequences are SGDLS and YYNGEE. V was clipped by 4 bases and J by 3 bases, with 19 bases between them. The CDR3 has 16 residues.

The chain uses TRBV11-1 and TRBJ2-3; no firm D call. V was trimmed by 4 bases and J by 6 bases, leaving 17 bases between them. Germline CDR1 is SGHAT and CDR2 is FQDESV (reference sequence). The CDR3 totals 15 residues. The CDR3 coding sequence is TGTGCCAGCAGCTCCTCGGGTTGGGGAAGGGATACGCAGTATTTT. Amino acids: CASSSSGWGRDTQYF. Looking up the rest from reference TRBV11-1 and TRBJ2-3 gives the full variable domain: EAEVAQSPRYKITEKSQAVAFWCDPISGHATLYWYRQILGQGPELLVQFQDESVVDDSQLPKDRFSAERLKGVDSTLKIQPAELGDSAMYLCASSSSGWGRDTQYFGPGTRLTVL.

Here the CDR3 reads CASSYAGQKSYEQYF. CDR3 DNA: TGTGCCAGCAGTTACGCGGGACAGAAATCCTACGAGCAGTACTTC. The genes are TRBV6-5 and TRBJ2-7, with D possibly being TRBD1 (7 bases). The V and J ends lost 2 bases and 1 base respectively, with 12 bases between them. This CDR3 has 15 residues. Germline assignment: CDR1 MNHEY and CDR2 SVGAGI.

The chain carries TRBV7-9 and TRBJ2-1; 7 bases agree with TRBD2. The length of the CDR3 is 17 residues. The junction had 14 bases not matched to a gene; V was cut back by 4 bases and J by 5 bases. Germline V lookup: CDR1 SEHNR, CDR2 FQNEAQ (reference sequence). CDR3 sequence (DNA): TGTGCCAGCAGCTCGGACGGAGGACTAGGGAGGGACAATGAGCAGTTCTTC. It is translated as CASSSDGGLGRDNEQFF.